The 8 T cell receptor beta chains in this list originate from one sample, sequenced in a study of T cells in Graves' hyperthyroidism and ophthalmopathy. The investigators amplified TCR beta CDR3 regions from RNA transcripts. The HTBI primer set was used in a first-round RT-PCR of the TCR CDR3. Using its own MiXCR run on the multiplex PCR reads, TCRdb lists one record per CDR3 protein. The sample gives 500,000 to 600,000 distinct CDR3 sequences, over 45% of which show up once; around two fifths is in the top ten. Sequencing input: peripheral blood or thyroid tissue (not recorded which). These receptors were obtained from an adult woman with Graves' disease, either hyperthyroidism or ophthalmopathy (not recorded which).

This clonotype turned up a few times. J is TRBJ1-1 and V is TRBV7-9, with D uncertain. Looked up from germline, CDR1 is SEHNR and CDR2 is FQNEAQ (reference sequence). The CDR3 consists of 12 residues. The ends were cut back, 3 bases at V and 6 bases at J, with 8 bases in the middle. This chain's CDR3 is CASSFSGSEAFF. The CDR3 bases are TGTGCCAGCAGCTTTTCTGGCTCTGAAGCTTTCTTT. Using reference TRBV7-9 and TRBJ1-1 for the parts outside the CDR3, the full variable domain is DTGVSQNPRHKITKRGQNVTFRCDPISEHNRLYWYRQTLGQGPEFLTYFQNEAQLEKSRLLSDRFSAERPKGSFSTLEIQRTEQGDSAMYLCASSFSGSEAFFGQGTRLTVV.

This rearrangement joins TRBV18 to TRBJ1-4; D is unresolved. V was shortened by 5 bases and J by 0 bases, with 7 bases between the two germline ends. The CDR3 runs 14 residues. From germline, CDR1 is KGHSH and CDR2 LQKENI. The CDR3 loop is CASSMRPTNEKLFF. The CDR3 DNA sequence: TGTGCCAGCTCAATGCGGCCAACTAATGAAAAACTGTTTTTT.

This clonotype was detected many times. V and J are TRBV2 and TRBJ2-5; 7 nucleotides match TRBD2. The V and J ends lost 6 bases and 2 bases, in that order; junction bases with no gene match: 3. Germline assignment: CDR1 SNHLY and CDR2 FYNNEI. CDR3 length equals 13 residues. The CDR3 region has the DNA TGTGCCAGCAGGACGGGACTACAAGAGACCCAGTACTTC. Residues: CASRTGLQETQYF.

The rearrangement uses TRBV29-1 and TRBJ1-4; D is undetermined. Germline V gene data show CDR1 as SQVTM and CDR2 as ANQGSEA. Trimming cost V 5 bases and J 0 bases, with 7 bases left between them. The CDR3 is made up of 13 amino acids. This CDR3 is CSVIGATNEKLFF. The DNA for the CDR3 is TGCAGCGTTATCGGAGCAACTAATGAAAAACTGTTTTTT.

CDR3 sequence: CASSSNQGIHGYTF. DNA of the CDR3: TGTGCCAGCAGTTCCAACCAGGGGATCCATGGCTACACCTTC. The V and J genes are TRBV28 and TRBJ1-2, with D maybe TRBD1 (6 bases). The ends were cut back, 4 bases at V and 6 bases at J, with 15 bases in the middle. CDR3 length: 14 amino acids. The germline CDR1 and CDR2 sequences are MDHEN and SYDVKM.

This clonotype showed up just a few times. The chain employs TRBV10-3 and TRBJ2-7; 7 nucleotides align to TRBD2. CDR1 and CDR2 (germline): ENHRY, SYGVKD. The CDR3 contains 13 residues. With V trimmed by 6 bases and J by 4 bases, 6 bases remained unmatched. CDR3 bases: TGTGCCATCAGGGGAGGGCCTGGGTACGAGCAGTACTTC. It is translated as CAIRGGPGYEQYF.

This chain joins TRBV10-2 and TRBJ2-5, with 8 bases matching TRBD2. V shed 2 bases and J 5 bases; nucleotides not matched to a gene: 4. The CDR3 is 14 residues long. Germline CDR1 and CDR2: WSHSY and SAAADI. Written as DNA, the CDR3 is TGCGCCAGCAGTGAGACCGGACTAGCTGAGACCCAGTACTTC. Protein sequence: CASSETGLAETQYF.

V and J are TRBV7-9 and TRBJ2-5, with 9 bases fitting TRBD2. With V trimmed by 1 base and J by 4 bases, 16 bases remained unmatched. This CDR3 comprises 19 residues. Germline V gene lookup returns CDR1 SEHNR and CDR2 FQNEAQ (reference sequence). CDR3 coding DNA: TGTGCCAGCAGCTTAGGCCGCGAACCGGGACTAGCACTCCGAGAGACCCAGTACTTC. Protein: CASSLGREPGLALRETQYF.